The rows below give T cell receptor beta chains drawn from one sample of a study of cytomegalovirus exposure and HLA in healthy donors. Clones were sequenced by immunoSEQ multiplex PCR, and TCRdb holds only the in-frame ones, with some missing. The sample lists 130,000 or so clones; around 90% were seen once. Sequenced input: PBMCs. These receptors originate from a woman in her 30s in good health and CMV-seropositive. The CDR3 runs from the conserved cysteine through the conserved F or W. D genes are given only for firm matches. The listing skips clone size in some rows; elsewhere it reads once, few, many or a size class.

TRBJ2-7	NA	TRBD1	15	TRBV15	CATSREGGSSYEQYF	TGTGCCACCAGCAGAGAAGGGGGCAGTTCCTACGAGCAGTACTTC
TRBJ1-2	NA	TRBD1	14	TRBV5-1	CASSFGDRSYGYTF	TGCGCCAGCAGCTTTGGGGACAGGTCCTATGGCTACACCTTC
TRBJ2-1	NA	TRBD1	16	TRBV4-2	CASSRAGTAPGNEQFF	TGTGCCAGCAGCCGCGCCGGGACAGCGCCGGGAAATGAGCAGTTCTTC
TRBJ1-2	NA	TRBD1	16	TRBV29-1	CSVQLLRDRASWGYTF	TGCAGCGTTCAACTTCTCCGGGACAGGGCTTCGTGGGGCTACACCTTC
TRBJ1-1	NA	NA	15	TRBV11-2	CASSPTTGKSTEAFF	TGTGCCAGCAGCCCGACAACAGGGAAGTCAACTGAAGCTTTCTTT
TRBJ2-5	NA	NA	15	TRBV7-3	CASSLIAGGKETQYF	TGTGCCAGCAGCTTAATCGCCGGCGGGAAAGAGACCCAGTACTTC
TRBJ2-3	NA	TRBD1	16	TRBV5-6	CASSLEIGQGTDTQYF	TGTGCCAGCAGCCTAGAAATCGGACAGGGCACAGATACGCAGTATTTT
TRBJ2-2	NA	NA	13	TRBV6-5	CASTSSGTGELFF	TGTGCCAGCACTAGCTCGGGCACCGGGGAGCTGTTTTTT
TRBJ2-7	once	TRBD1	15	TRBV4-1	CASSQGKQGAYEQYF	TGCGCCAGCAGCCAAGGGAAACAGGGGGCGTACGAGCAGTACTTC
TRBJ1-1	NA	TRBD1	16	TRBV6-1	CASSALAGGFNTEAFF	TGTGCCAGCAGTGCATTAGCAGGGGGTTTTAACACTGAAGCTTTCTTT
TRBJ2-5	NA	TRBD2	14	TRBV28	CASRYDSGSETQYF	TGTGCCAGCAGATATGATAGCGGGAGTGAGACCCAGTACTTC
TRBJ1-2	NA	TRBD1	14	TRBV27	CASSPPGQSHGYTF	TGTGCCAGCAGTCCTCCGGGACAGAGCCATGGCTACACCTTC
TRBJ2-6	NA	NA	17	TRBV6-1	CASSVQGSSSGANVLTF	TGTGCCAGCAGTGTACAGGGCTCTAGCTCTGGGGCCAACGTCCTGACTTTC
TRBJ2-3	NA	NA	17	TRBV7-8	CASSLRPVAFGRDTQYF	TGTGCCAGCAGTCTGAGGCCGGTCGCCTTCGGAAGAGATACGCAGTATTTT
TRBJ2-2	NA	NA	15	TRBV12-2	CASRFRVPNTGELFF	TGTGCAAGTCGCTTCCGGGTCCCAAACACCGGGGAGCTGTTTTTT
TRBJ2-3	NA	TRBD2	15	TRBV28	CASNSLAVRTDTQYF	TGTGCCAGCAACTCGCTAGCGGTCCGCACAGATACGCAGTATTTT
TRBJ1-2	NA	NA	16	TRBV21-1	CASSTIRQGSNYGYTF	TGTGCCAGCAGCACTATCAGACAGGGGAGTAACTATGGCTACACCTTC
TRBJ2-2	NA	TRBD1	17	TRBV9	CASSVAPTGGSTGELFF	TGTGCCAGCAGCGTAGCCCCCACAGGGGGCAGCACCGGGGAGCTGTTTTTT
TRBJ1-5	NA	NA	13	TRBV6-1	CASSAGVNQPQHF	TGTGCCAGCAGTGCCGGAGTCAATCAGCCCCAGCATTTT
TRBJ2-5	NA	NA	16	TRBV28	CASSPVGGRRQETQYF	TGTGCCAGCAGCCCCGTCGGGGGGCGGAGGCAAGAGACCCAGTACTTC
TRBJ1-2	NA	NA	13	TRBV19	CASSISVNYGYTF	TGTGCCAGTAGTATCTCTGTGAACTATGGCTACACCTTC
TRBJ2-2	NA	NA	15	TRBV29-1	CSVAKVNANTGELFF	TGCAGCGTGGCAAAAGTAAACGCGAACACCGGGGAGCTGTTTTTT
TRBJ2-7	NA	NA	14	TRBV7-2	CASSLSMGQAEQYF	TGTGCCAGCAGCTTATCCATGGGGCAGGCCGAGCAGTACTTC
TRBJ2-7	once	TRBD2	15	TRBV7-2	CASSPQPGLVYEQYF	TGTGCCAGCAGCCCACAACCGGGACTAGTCTACGAGCAGTACTTC
TRBJ2-1	NA	NA	14	TRBV5-1	CASSVQSSYNEQFF	TGCGCCAGCAGCGTACAGAGCTCCTACAATGAGCAGTTCTTC
TRBJ2-3	NA	TRBD2	18	TRBV9	CASSPTLSSGRRADTQYF	TGTGCCAGCAGCCCAACGCTCTCTAGCGGGAGGCGAGCAGATACGCAGTATTTT
TRBJ1-1	NA	NA	15	TRBV9	CASSVEGTSVEGECF	TGTGCCAGCAGCGTAGAGGGTACCTCGGTTGAGGGGGAATGTTTT
TRBJ2-1	NA	TRBD2	15	TRBV5-1	CASSFTSGSLNEQFF	TGCGCCAGCAGCTTTACAAGCGGGAGCCTAAATGAGCAGTTCTTC
TRBJ2-5	NA	TRBD2	14	TRBV28	CASSRGLAGETQYF	TGTGCCAGCAGTAGAGGACTAGCGGGCGAGACCCAGTACTTC
TRBJ1-3	NA	TRBD1	16	TRBV28	CASSPGTVETGNTIYF	TGTGCCAGCAGTCCAGGGACAGTGGAGACTGGAAACACCATATATTTT
TRBJ2-5	few	NA	14	TRBV7-9	CASSGYSGLDSQYF	TGTGCCAGCAGCGGCTATTCAGGGTTAGATAGCCAGTACTTC
TRBJ2-7	many	NA	11	TRBV7-2	CASSSTYEQYF	TGTGCCAGCAGCTCCACCTACGAGCAGTACTTC
TRBJ2-1	NA	NA	15	TRBV7-9	CASSLVINILNEQFF	TGTGCCAGCAGCTTAGTTATTAACATCCTGAATGAGCAGTTCTTC
TRBJ1-2	NA	TRBD1	14	TRBV2	CASSDSGTGYGYTF	TGTGCCAGCAGTGATTCCGGGACAGGCTATGGCTACACCTTC
TRBJ2-5	NA	NA	20	TRBV19	CASSMKGPTSQPGLQETQYF	TGTGCCAGTAGTATGAAGGGTCCCACTAGCCAGCCGGGCCTCCAAGAGACCCAGTACTTC
TRBJ2-7	few	TRBD2	15	TRBV5-1	CASRPSSGSGDEQYF	TGCGCCAGCAGGCCGTCTAGCGGGAGTGGTGACGAGCAGTACTTC
TRBJ2-5	NA	TRBD1	16	TRBV9	CASSRSPGQGAGTQYF	TGTGCCAGCTCACGAAGTCCGGGACAGGGGGCCGGGACCCAGTACTTC
TRBJ2-7	NA	TRBD1	15	TRBV19	CASSIAPQGAYEQYF	TGTGCCAGTAGTATAGCCCCACAGGGGGCATACGAGCAGTACTTC
TRBJ2-2	NA	TRBD2	15	TRBV2	CASTREAFNTGELFF	TGTGCCAGCACCCGGGAGGCCTTCAACACCGGGGAGCTGTTTTTT
TRBJ1-5	few	NA	13	TRBV5-1	CASSPAGDQPQHF	TGCGCCAGCAGCCCAGCAGGGGATCAGCCCCAGCATTTT
TRBJ2-7	NA	TRBD1	15	TRBV7-2	CASSSTGGDSYEQYF	TGTGCCAGCAGCTCGACAGGGGGCGATTCGTACGAGCAGTACTTC
TRBJ2-3	NA	NA	15	TRBV7-9	CASSLSQGLTDTQYF	TGTGCCAGCAGCCTAAGCCAGGGTTTGACAGATACGCAGTATTTT
TRBJ1-2	NA	NA	14	TRBV28	CASSSGSLSQGYTF	TGTGCCAGCAGTTCGGGTTCTCTTTCTCAGGGCTACACCTTC
TRBJ2-1	NA	TRBD2	16	TRBV27	CASRDPTSGKYNEQFF	TGTGCCAGCAGGGACCCGACTAGCGGGAAGTACAATGAGCAGTTCTTC
TRBJ2-1	NA	NA	15	TRBV5-1	CASSSGSGFYNEQFF	TGCGCCAGCAGCTCCGGTAGCGGATTCTACAATGAGCAGTTCTTC
TRBJ2-2	NA	NA	15	TRBV5-1	CASSFPGGGAGELFF	TGCGCCAGCAGCTTTCCCGGGGGTGGAGCCGGGGAGCTGTTTTTT
TRBJ2-7	once	TRBD2	16	TRBV5-1	CASSFNLAAGSYEQYF	TGCGCCAGCAGCTTCAATCTAGCGGCCGGCTCCTACGAGCAGTACTTC
TRBJ2-3	NA	NA	15	TRBV10-2	CASTTTGTSTDTQYF	TGCGCCAGCACCACGACAGGAACTAGCACAGATACGCAGTATTTT
TRBJ2-1	NA	NA	14	TRBV9	CASSVGASYNEQFF	TGTGCCAGCAGCGTAGGGGCCTCCTACAATGAGCAGTTCTTC
TRBJ1-1	NA	NA	14	TRBV4-1	CASSQRASDTEAFF	TGCGCCAGCAGCCAAAGAGCTTCGGACACTGAAGCTTTCTTT
TRBJ2-2	NA	NA	15	TRBV19	CASSVTVTNTGELFF	TGTGCCAGTAGTGTTACAGTTACGAACACCGGGGAGCTGTTTTTT
TRBJ1-1	NA	NA	14	TRBV10-2	CASSDPGRNTEAFF	TGCGCCAGCAGTGACCCAGGGCGGAACACTGAAGCTTTCTTT
TRBJ1-1	NA	TRBD1	16	TRBV10-3	CAISELQQGGDTEAFF	TGTGCCATCAGTGAGCTACAACAGGGGGGAGACACTGAAGCTTTCTTT
TRBJ2-3	NA	TRBD2	16	TRBV7-8	CASSSASGSMWDTQYF	TGTGCCAGCAGCTCCGCTAGCGGGAGTATGTGGGATACGCAGTATTTT
TRBJ1-5	NA	TRBD1	14	TRBV7-9	CASSSTGGAEPQHF	TGTGCCAGCAGTTCCACAGGGGGCGCAGAGCCCCAGCATTTT
TRBJ2-5	NA	NA	16	TRBV5-1	CASSLTGTYTQETQYF	TGCGCCAGCAGCTTAACAGGGACCTACACCCAAGAGACCCAGTACTTC
TRBJ2-7	NA	NA	15	TRBV9	CASSATPGNLYEQYF	TGTGCCAGCAGCGCGACACCGGGGAACCTATACGAGCAGTACTTC
TRBJ2-7	NA	NA	16	TRBV28	CASSNFMGRRTYEQYF	TGTGCCAGCAGCAATTTTATGGGGAGGCGCACCTACGAGCAGTACTTC
TRBJ1-2	NA	NA	14	TRBV28	CASSLVVTGYGYTF	TGTGCCAGCAGTTTGGTTGTCACGGGCTATGGCTACACCTTC
TRBJ2-2	NA	TRBD2	15	TRBV28	CASRRRARGAGELFF	TGTGCCAGCAGGAGAAGGGCCCGGGGGGCCGGGGAGCTGTTTTTT